The 10 T cell receptor beta chains given below trace back to one sample, sequenced in a study of cytomegalovirus exposure and HLA in healthy donors. The PCR contained 60 Vbeta and 13 Jbeta primers. Clones were read by immunoSEQ multiplex PCR, and TCRdb kept only the in-frame ones, dropping some. The table shows approximately 180,000 clones, with more than 70% occurring only once. Sequencing was performed on PBMCs. These receptors were collected from a woman in her thirties or forties in good health and CMV-seronegative.

V usage is TRBV19 and J usage is TRBJ1-4; TRBD1 matches at 9 bases. CDR3 length: 15 amino acids. Trimming cost V 3 bases and J 7 bases; bases outside gene matches: 6. The germline V gene encodes CDR1 LNHDA and CDR2 SQIVND (reference sequence). Here the CDR3 DNA reads TGTGCCAGTAGTATTGCGGGACAGGGTGGTGAAAAACTGTTTTTT. Residues: CASSIAGQGGEKLFF.

V is TRBV7-9 and J is TRBJ2-2; D call uncertain. Trimming pared 3 bases from V and 1 base from J, leaving 6 bases between. CDR3 length: 14 amino acids. In germline, CDR1 is SEHNR, CDR2 FQNEAQ (reference sequence). CDR3 DNA sequence: TGTGCCAGCAGCTTTGGCGGGAACACCGGGGAGCTGTTTTTT. It is translated as CASSFGGNTGELFF.

This chain uses TRBV28 with TRBJ1-5; the D gene is possibly TRBD1 (5 bases). The CDR3 consists of 18 residues. Germline V gene sequence: CDR1 MDHEN, CDR2 SYDVKM. V was cut by 5 bases and J by 4 bases, with 24 bases left in between. The CDR3 nucleotides read TGTGCCAGCAGTCTTAGGCTGGAGGGACCGGAGGGGAATCAGCCCCAGCATTTT. Amino acid sequence: CASSLRLEGPEGNQPQHF.

J is TRBJ2-5 and V is TRBV27; TRBD1 agrees at 10 bases. The CDR3 sequence is 13 residues long. CDR1 and CDR2 (germline): MNHEY, SMNVEV (reference sequence). V shed 0 bases, J shed 9 bases, and the junction held 1 base outside the gene matches. CDR3 protein: CASSLSGTGAQYF. The CDR3 nucleotides are TGTGCCAGCAGTTTATCGGGGACAGGGGCCCAGTACTTC.

The V call is TRBV2, the J call TRBJ2-5; D ambiguous. The CDR3 spans 12 residues. Trimming removed 3 bases from V and 2 bases from J, with 4 bases in between. The germline CDR1 and CDR2 sequences are SNHLY and FYNNEI. This chain's CDR3 is CASSDVQETQYF. CDR3 bases: TGTGCCAGCAGTGATGTACAAGAGACCCAGTACTTC.

The chain uses TRBV6-1 and TRBJ1-2; no firm D call. Deletions cut 3 bases from V and 5 bases from J, with 10 bases between. This CDR3 region has 13 residues. The germline V gene encodes CDR1 MNHNS and CDR2 SASEGT. CDR3 sequence reads: CASSDSVYYGYTF. The CDR3 DNA follows: TGTGCCAGCAGTGACAGTGTTTATTATGGCTACACCTTC.

This sequence joins TRBV5-1 and TRBJ2-7; D may be TRBD1 (6 bases). The CDR3 extends over 16 amino acids. Deletions cut 4 bases from V and 4 bases from J, with 21 bases between. CDR1 is SGHRS, CDR2 YFSETQ, per germline. The CDR3 reads CASSPGYDMTGYEQYV. The CDR3 DNA sequence: TGCGCCAGCAGCCCTGGATACGACATGACAGGTTACGAGCAGTACGTC.

This chain connects TRBV30 to TRBJ2-5, with 7 bases lining up with TRBD1. This CDR3 contains 13 residues. V shed 3 bases, J shed 1 base, and the junction held 2 bases outside the gene matches. CDR1 is GTSNPN, CDR2 SVGIG, per germline (reference sequence). Here the CDR3 DNA reads TGTGCCTGGAGAGCAGGGGGCCAAGAGACCCAGTACTTC. Translated: CAWRAGGQETQYF. Looking up the rest from reference TRBV30 and TRBJ2-5 gives the full variable domain: SQTIHQWPATLVQPVGSPLSLECTVEGTSNPNLYWYRQAAGRGLQLLFYSVGIGQISSEVPQNLSASRPQDRQFILSSKKLLLSDSGFYLCAWRAGGQETQYFGPGTRLLVL.

The V call is TRBV30, the J call TRBJ2-3, with TRBD2 identical over 7 bases. The CDR3 is 14 residues long. CDR1 and CDR2 (germline): GTSNPN, SVGIG (reference sequence). The V segment lost 8 bases and the J segment 0 bases; nucleotides outside the gene matches: 8. This CDR3 is CAHTSGISTDTQYF. DNA for the CDR3: TGTGCCCACACGAGCGGGATCAGCACAGATACGCAGTATTTT.

The J gene is TRBJ2-2, the V gene TRBV19; 9 bases fit TRBD1. V lost 6 bases, J lost 0 bases, and 8 bases stayed unmatched. This CDR3 has 17 amino acids. CDR1 LNHDA and CDR2 SQIVND come from the germline V gene (reference sequence). The CDR3 bases are TGTGCCAGTAGCAGTCCGGGACAGGGACCGAACACCGGGGAGCTGTTTTTT. This translates into CASSSPGQGPNTGELFF.